These 26 T cell receptor beta chains were all obtained from the same sample, sequenced in a study of T cell repertoires in cytomegalovirus infection. TCRdb recomputed calls from the reads with MiXCR, one row per CDR3 protein. The sample carries approximately 150,000 distinct CDR3 sequences, roughly 17% recorded once. The sample taken for sequencing was CD8+ T cells from PBMCs. These receptors were taken from a human donor in good health (CMV status not recorded). Some clones in this sample may be carry-over from other donors' samples.

This chain uses TRBV20-1 with TRBJ2-7; D is unclear. V was pared by 1 base and J by 0 bases, with 10 bases between. The germline V gene has CDR1 DFQATT and CDR2 SNEGSKA (reference sequence). The CDR3 totals 14 residues. The CDR3 loop is CSARAPSSSYEQYF. CDR3 DNA: TGCAGTGCTAGAGCCCCTTCTAGCTCCTACGAGCAGTACTTC.

This clonotype was picked up a small number of times. V and J are TRBV5-4 and TRBJ1-1; 9 positions match TRBD1. The germline CDR1 and CDR2 sequences are SGHNT and YYREEE (reference sequence). CDR3 length: 14 residues. The junction had 7 bases not matched to a gene; V was cut back by 10 bases and J by 0 bases. The CDR3 sequence: CAGRDRDLNTEAFF. In DNA form, the CDR3 reads TGTGCCGGTCGGGACAGGGACCTGAACACTGAAGCTTTCTTT.

This clonotype was observed at least ten times. V gene TRBV7-2 combines with J gene TRBJ1-1, with D possibly matching TRBD1 (6 bases). This CDR3 is 17 amino acids long. Germline CDR1 reads SGHTA; CDR2 reads FQGNSA. Trimming took off 1 base at V and 5 bases at J, with 20 bases between the two ends. This CDR3 is CASSLGWLSGAGTEAFF. Written as DNA, the CDR3 is TGTGCCAGCAGCTTAGGATGGCTCTCGGGGGCAGGAACTGAAGCTTTCTTT.

This clonotype has only a few counts. The V and J genes are TRBV7-8 and TRBJ1-1; TRBD1 aligns across 9 bases. Germline CDR1 and CDR2: SGHVS and FQNEAQ. The junction had 8 bases not matched to a gene; V was cut back by 5 bases and J by 1 base. This CDR3 contains 16 residues. The CDR3 spells CASSPRDRARNTEAFF. CDR3 sequence (DNA): TGTGCCAGCAGCCCTAGGGACAGGGCGCGGAACACTGAAGCTTTCTTT.

The gene calls are TRBV7-2 and TRBJ1-2, with no clear D. Germline V gene data show CDR1 as SGHTA and CDR2 as FQGNSA. Trimming pared 5 bases from V and 3 bases from J, leaving 10 bases between. There are 13 residues in the CDR3. The CDR3 region has the DNA TGTGCCAGCAGCCCACACGGAGACTATGGCTACACCTTC. It specifies CASSPHGDYGYTF.

This clonotype was detected only a few times. This chain connects TRBV29-1 to TRBJ2-1; perhaps TRBD1 as D (5 bases). The length of the CDR3 is 12 residues. Germline V CDR1 and CDR2: SQVTM, ANQGSEA. Trimming left V 0 bases short and J 9 bases short, with 9 bases between. The CDR3 reads CSVEEVQGEQFF. DNA of the CDR3: TGCAGCGTTGAAGAAGTCCAGGGTGAGCAGTTCTTC.

This clonotype has ten or more counts. The rearrangement joins TRBV7-2 to TRBJ2-7; the match to TRBD1 covers 9 bases. CDR3 size: 15 residues. Germline V gives CDR1 SGHTA, CDR2 FQGNSA. V lost 5 bases, J lost 5 bases, and 10 bases stayed unmatched. This chain's CDR3 is CASSLRDRVSHEQYF. CDR3 nucleotides: TGTGCCAGCAGCCTAAGGGACAGGGTGTCCCACGAGCAGTACTTC.

Ten or more counts support this clonotype. The chain carries TRBV20-1 and TRBJ2-7; D not resolved. CDR3 length: 13 residues. The germline V gene encodes CDR1 DFQATT and CDR2 SNEGSKA (reference sequence). V lost 1 base and J 1 base, leaving 8 bases between the germline ends. CDR3 sequence reads: CSARGRESYEQYF. The CDR3 coding sequence is TGCAGTGCTAGAGGCCGCGAATCCTACGAGCAGTACTTC.

This clonotype was counted ten times or more. The rearrangement joins TRBV2 to TRBJ2-1; weak D call: TRBD2 (6 bases). The CDR3 has 15 residues. Germline V gene sequence: CDR1 SNHLY, CDR2 FYNNEI. Between the trimmed V and J ends, which lost 4 bases and 0 bases, there was a span of 10 bases. The CDR3 spells CASSGRLVSYNEQFF. Here the CDR3 DNA reads TGTGCCAGCAGTGGGAGACTAGTCTCCTACAATGAGCAGTTCTTC.

This clonotype was seen more than once but under ten times. This rearrangement joins TRBV7-2 to TRBJ2-7, with TRBD2 matching over 7 bases. Germline V lookup: CDR1 SGHTA, CDR2 FQGNSA. The CDR3 runs to 14 residues. V shed 2 bases, J shed 2 bases, and the junction held 3 bases outside the gene matches. CDR3 residues: CASSLLAAPYEQYF. The DNA for the CDR3 is TGTGCCAGCAGCTTACTAGCGGCGCCCTACGAGCAGTACTTC.

This clonotype was counted a few times. The rearrangement uses TRBV25-1 and TRBJ2-7; tentative D call: TRBD1 (6 bases). CDR1 MGHDK and CDR2 SYGVNS come from the germline V gene. V lost 4 bases and J 0 bases, leaving 16 bases between the germline ends. The CDR3 length is 16 residues. The chain's CDR3 is CASSGPRDKRSYEQYF. The CDR3 nucleotides are TGTGCCAGCAGTGGACCCCGGGACAAACGCTCCTACGAGCAGTACTTC.

V is TRBV7-2 and J is TRBJ1-4; no reliable D call. V lost 3 bases and J 0 bases, leaving 8 bases between the germline ends. The CDR3 is 15 amino acids. Germline V gives CDR1 SGHTA, CDR2 FQGNSA. The DNA of the CDR3 is TGTGCCAGCAGCTTGACACCAGCAACTAATGAAAAACTGTTTTTT. Translation: CASSLTPATNEKLFF.

V usage is TRBV12-5 and J usage is TRBJ2-3; D gene unclear. The V gene's germline CDR1 is LGHNT and CDR2 FRNRAP. This CDR3 is 11 amino acids long. V lost 3 bases, J lost 6 bases, and 4 bases lay in between. Here the CDR3 reads CASGFMDTQYF. DNA of the CDR3: TGTGCTAGTGGTTTTATGGATACGCAGTATTTT.

This clonotype was observed a few times. The chain employs TRBV29-1 and TRBJ2-7; D possibly matches TRBD1 or TRBD2 (5 bases each). CDR1 and CDR2 from the germline V gene are SQVTM and ANQGSEA. This CDR3 is built from 13 residues. With 4 bases removed from V and 5 bases from J, the gap between germline ends came to 15 bases. The CDR3 DNA follows: TGCAGCGTTGCAAAGTTTTGGGGGAACGAGCAGTACTTC. Protein: CSVAKFWGNEQYF.

This clonotype has only a few counts. The V gene is TRBV6-5, the J gene TRBJ2-1, with TRBD2 identical over 9 bases. The CDR3 covers 15 residues. The V gene's germline CDR1 is MNHEY and CDR2 SVGAGI. The J segment lost 10 bases and the V segment lost 1 base, leaving 8 bases of the junction unmatched. The chain's CDR3 is CASSYYDSGGHEQFF. In DNA, the CDR3 is TGTGCCAGCAGTTACTATGATAGCGGGGGCCACGAGCAGTTCTTC.

The chain has TRBV12-3 or TRBV12-4 and TRBJ2-5; D not resolved. The CDR3 contains 14 residues. V lost 4 bases, J lost 1 base, and 10 bases lay in between. CDR3 sequence: CASSSWRTQETQYF. The CDR3 DNA reads TGTGCCAGCAGTTCCTGGAGAACCCAAGAGACCCAGTACTTC.

This clonotype turned up a few times. J is TRBJ2-3 and V is TRBV3-1; D not resolved. With 0 bases removed from V and 3 bases from J, the gap between germline ends came to 10 bases. Germline V gene sequence: CDR1 LGHDT, CDR2 YNNKEL (reference sequence). The CDR3 totals 15 residues. In nucleotides, the CDR3 is TGTGCCAGCAGCCAAGATGAGCGTACGACAGATACGCAGTATTTT. As protein: CASSQDERTTDTQYF.

The chain is built from TRBV7-8 and TRBJ2-2, with D possibly matching TRBD2 (7 bases). This CDR3 has 14 amino acids. Germline CDR1 SGHVS, CDR2 FQNEAQ. V lost 0 bases, J lost 7 bases, and 9 bases lay in between. The CDR3 protein is CASSLAGGLGELFF. The CDR3 nucleotides read TGTGCCAGCAGCTTAGCCGGGGGGCTCGGGGAGCTGTTTTTT.

This clonotype occurred a few times. The chain links TRBV28 to TRBJ1-4, with TRBD1 matching over 8 bases. This CDR3 comprises 13 residues. V was clipped by 5 bases and J by 8 bases; unmatched bases: 4. CDR1 and CDR2 from the germline V gene are MDHEN and SYDVKM. The CDR3 is CASSRWTGEKLFF. Written as DNA, the CDR3 is TGTGCCAGCAGTCGCTGGACAGGGGAAAAACTGTTTTTT.

This clonotype occurred a few times. The chain couples TRBV6-1 to TRBJ2-7; D gene ambiguous. V dropped 7 bases and J dropped 3 bases, with 13 bases sitting between them. Germline V lookup: CDR1 MNHNS, CDR2 SASEGT. CDR3 length: 13 amino acids. This chain's CDR3 is CASKGRALYEQYF. The DNA of the CDR3 is TGTGCCAGCAAAGGGCGTGCCCTCTACGAGCAGTACTTC.

CDR3 region: CASAERGQTSYEQYF. The CDR3 DNA is TGTGCCAGCGCGGAGAGGGGACAGACCTCGTACGAGCAGTACTTC. The gene calls are TRBV7-6 and TRBJ2-7; 7 nucleotides agree with TRBD1. Trimming at V came to 8 bases and at J to 4 bases, leaving 14 bases not matched to a gene. CDR1 and CDR2 (germline): SGHVS, FNYEAQ. The CDR3 is 15 residues long.

The chain joins TRBV7-9 to TRBJ1-2; no clear D. The CDR3 loop spans 15 amino acids. Germline V gene data show CDR1 as SEHNR and CDR2 as FQNEAQ (reference sequence). Trimming cost V 1 base and J 4 bases, with 13 bases left between them. DNA of the CDR3: TGTGCCAGCAGCTTAGAACCCCCGGATTTCTATGGCTACACCTTC. As protein: CASSLEPPDFYGYTF.

This clonotype has a handful of counts. The genes are TRBV7-9 and TRBJ1-1; D call uncertain. Between the trimmed V and J ends, which lost 1 base and 0 bases, there was a span of 9 bases. The CDR3 totals 15 residues. Germline assignment: CDR1 SEHNR and CDR2 FQNEAQ (reference sequence). This CDR3 is CASSLEVGMNTEAFF. CDR3 nucleotide sequence: TGTGCCAGCAGCTTAGAGGTGGGGATGAACACTGAAGCTTTCTTT. The whole variable domain, remainder taken from reference TRBV7-9 and TRBJ1-1, is DTGVSQNPRHKITKRGQNVTFRCDPISEHNRLYWYRQTLGQGPEFLTYFQNEAQLEKSRLLSDRFSAERPKGSFSTLEIQRTEQGDSAMYLCASSLEVGMNTEAFFGQGTRLTVV.

This chain connects TRBV29-1 to TRBJ2-7; TRBD1 aligns across 8 bases. V gave up 6 bases and J gave up 5 bases; unmatched junction bases: 9. Germline V gene data show CDR1 as SQVTM and CDR2 as ANQGSEA. The CDR3 has 13 amino acids. CDR3 nucleotides: TGCAGCGTCCTGACAGGGGAATTCCACGAGCAGTACTTC. Protein product: CSVLTGEFHEQYF.

This chain links TRBV6-2 or TRBV6-3 with TRBJ2-1, with 10 bases aligning to TRBD2. The CDR3 runs 15 residues. Germline CDR1 reads MNHEY; CDR2 reads SVGEGT. With 5 bases clipped from V and 0 bases from J, the junction kept 1 base outside the gene matches. In DNA, the CDR3 is TGTGCCAGCAGTGAGCGGGAGGGCTCCTACAATGAGCAGTTCTTC. Translating it yields CASSEREGSYNEQFF.

The rearrangement links TRBV28 to TRBJ2-7; 7 positions match TRBD2. The V segment lost 6 bases and the J segment 3 bases; nucleotides outside the gene matches: 8. CDR3 length equals 14 residues. In germline, CDR1 is MDHEN, CDR2 SYDVKM. CDR3 region: CASRSAGEVYEQYF. The CDR3 region has the DNA TGTGCCAGCAGATCGGCGGGAGAGGTCTACGAGCAGTACTTC.